A single sample is the source of the 17 T cell receptor beta chains below, sequenced in a study of blood T cell repertoires in COVID-19. Libraries were prepared by immunoSEQ multiplex PCR; TCRdb keeps only in-frame clonotypes and omits some of them. The table lists under 350,000 clones, approximately 89% of them singletons, with 1.5% to 2% in the top ten. Sequencing was carried out using PBMCs or T cells enriched from blood (not recorded which). The receptors here all came from a woman in her sixties who had recovered from COVID-19.

The chain carries TRBV5-1 and TRBJ1-4; D unresolved. Trimming left V 0 bases short and J 0 bases short, with 12 bases between. The CDR3 contains 17 residues. CDR1 is SGHRS and CDR2 is YFSETQ in the germline V gene. The CDR3: CASSLVSGYATNEKLFF. The CDR3 nucleotides are TGCGCCAGCAGCTTGGTTAGCGGGTATGCAACTAATGAAAAACTGTTTTTT.

The chain links TRBV7-3 to TRBJ1-2, with 7 nucleotides matching TRBD1. Germline V gene data show CDR1 as SGHTA and CDR2 as FQGTGA. V shed 8 bases, J shed 7 bases, and the junction held 10 bases outside the gene matches. CDR3 size: 13 residues. CDR3 DNA: TGTGCCAGCGGAGGAGGGGGCGCGGGTGGCTACACCTTC. It translates to CASGGGGAGGYTF.

This CDR3 reads CASSYPHRGPEFYGYTF. CDR3 in DNA: TGTGCCAGCAGTTACCCCCACAGGGGGCCAGAGTTTTATGGCTACACCTTC. The chain carries TRBV6-2 or TRBV6-3 and TRBJ1-2; 9 nucleotides match TRBD1. V trimming: 2 bases; J trimming: 5 bases; junction bases outside the gene matches: 12. Germline-derived CDR1 and CDR2 are MNHEY and SVGEGT. The CDR3 extends over 17 amino acids.

Here the CDR3 reads CASSLGRVQPQHF. Written as DNA, the CDR3 is TGTGCCAGCAGTTTAGGCAGGGTTCAGCCCCAGCATTTT. This chain connects TRBV28 to TRBJ1-5, with D perhaps matching TRBD1 (5 bases). V was shortened by 2 bases and J by 6 bases, with 8 bases between the two germline ends. The CDR3 covers 13 residues. Looked up from germline, CDR1 is MDHEN and CDR2 is SYDVKM.

The rearrangement links TRBV5-6 to TRBJ1-2; no definite D call. CDR3 size: 13 residues. Germline V gene data show CDR1 as SGHDT and CDR2 as YYEEEE. V lost 2 bases, J lost 5 bases, and 10 bases lay in between. The CDR3 DNA reads TGTGCCAGCAGCTTCGGGGAAAGGTATGGCTACACCTTC. This translates into CASSFGERYGYTF.

The chain carries TRBV6-1 and TRBJ1-2, with D unclear. The CDR3 consists of 14 residues. Germline V gene lookup returns CDR1 MNHNS and CDR2 SASEGT. The ends were cut back, 0 bases at V and 6 bases at J, with 11 bases in the middle. The CDR3 DNA follows: TGTGCCAGCAGTGAAGCGCTTACAAATAATGGCTACACCTTC. The encoded protein is CASSEALTNNGYTF.

The chain joins TRBV11-3 to TRBJ2-7, with 12 nucleotides matching TRBD1. Germline lookup yields CDR1 SGHNT and CDR2 YENEEA. Trimming at V came to 4 bases and at J to 7 bases, leaving 5 bases not matched to a gene. CDR3 length: 14 residues. The chain's CDR3 is CASSWGQGALEQYF. In nucleotides, the CDR3 is TGTGCCAGCAGCTGGGGACAGGGGGCTCTGGAGCAGTACTTC.

The chain combines TRBV28 with TRBJ1-4, with TRBD1 as a possible D gene (6 bases). Trimming left V 6 bases short and J 0 bases short, with 14 bases between. The germline V gene has CDR1 MDHEN and CDR2 SYDVKM. This CDR3 contains 16 residues. CDR3 amino acids: CASSGRDIATNEKLFF. For the CDR3, the DNA is TGTGCCAGCAGCGGACGGGACATAGCAACTAATGAAAAACTGTTTTTT.

V is TRBV5-1 and J is TRBJ2-7; 12 bases map to TRBD2. This CDR3 comprises 20 residues. The trim removed 2 bases at V and 0 bases at J, leaving 15 bases unmatched. Germline lookup yields CDR1 SGHRS and CDR2 YFSETQ. DNA for the CDR3: TGCGCCAGCAGCTTAATAGACGGGACTAGCGGGTTCTCTGGCTCCTACGAGCAGTACTTC. This gives the protein CASSLIDGTSGFSGSYEQYF.

This clone was observed once. The V gene is TRBV19, the J gene TRBJ1-5; D gene ambiguous. Germline assignment: CDR1 LNHDA and CDR2 SQIVND (reference sequence). This CDR3 contains 12 residues. The CDR3 reads CAPTRLSKPQHF. The DNA for the CDR3 is TGTGCACCCACGAGGCTGAGCAAGCCCCAGCATTTT.

The rearrangement joins TRBV28 to TRBJ1-6, with D perhaps matching TRBD1 (5 bases). V was trimmed by 8 bases and J by 10 bases, leaving 15 bases between them. Germline values: CDR1 MDHEN, CDR2 SYDVKM. The CDR3 covers 13 residues. The CDR3 region is CASSLQGGSPLHF. The CDR3, as DNA: TGTGCCAGCTCCCTGCAGGGTGGGTCACCCCTCCACTTT. Supplemented by reference TRBV28 and TRBJ1-6, the full variable domain reads DVKVTQSSRYLVKRTGEKVFLECVQDMDHENMFWYRQDPGLGLRLIYFSYDVKMKEKGDIPEGYSVSREKKERFSLILESASTNQTSMYLCASSLQGGSPLHFGNGTRLTVT.

The rearrangement links TRBV5-1 to TRBJ1-2; 8 nucleotides match TRBD1. The V gene's germline CDR1 is SGHRS and CDR2 YFSETQ. After removal of 0 bases from V and 8 bases from J, the junction contained 6 bases not matched to a gene. This CDR3 is built from 14 residues. The CDR3 DNA follows: TGCGCCAGCAGCTTGGGTCAGGGGGCGAGGGGCTACACCTTC. Protein product: CASSLGQGARGYTF.

The gene calls are TRBV27 and TRBJ1-4, with D unresolved. The V end lost 5 bases, the J end lost 4 bases, and 14 bases lay between the germline ends. Germline values: CDR1 MNHEY, CDR2 SMNVEV (reference sequence). The CDR3 loop spans 15 amino acids. CDR3 sequence reads: CASSPWAAINEKLFF. The CDR3 nucleotides are TGTGCCAGCAGTCCCTGGGCAGCCATTAATGAAAAACTGTTTTTT.

The V call is TRBV28, the J call TRBJ2-3; 13 nucleotides line up with TRBD2. Looked up from germline, CDR1 is MDHEN and CDR2 is SYDVKM. There are 18 residues in the CDR3. The trim removed 2 bases at V and 8 bases at J, leaving 13 bases unmatched. The CDR3 DNA follows: TGTGCCAGCAGTTTACAAACTAGCGGGAGGGCGGCAGCCGTTACGCAGTATTTT. Translating gives CASSLQTSGRAAAVTQYF.

The chain couples TRBV4-2 to TRBJ1-5; 9 bases map to TRBD1. V was pared by 0 bases and J by 1 base, with 1 base of the junction left unmatched. CDR3 size: 16 residues. CDR1 and CDR2 (germline): LGHNA, YNFKEQ. For the CDR3, the DNA is TGTGCCAGCAGCCAAGAAGGACAGGGGAGCAATCAGCCCCAGCATTTT. Its protein product is CASSQEGQGSNQPQHF.

The V call is TRBV5-1, the J call TRBJ2-1, with D unclear. The CDR3 sequence is 17 residues long. V was cut by 3 bases and J by 1 base, with 17 bases left in between. Germline-derived CDR1 and CDR2 are SGHRS and YFSETQ. CDR3 loop: CASSSNLNGGSYNEQFF. CDR3 DNA sequence: TGCGCCAGCAGCTCCAACCTGAATGGCGGATCCTACAATGAGCAGTTCTTC.

The chain couples TRBV5-1 to TRBJ2-4; the D gene is possibly TRBD1 (7 bases). There are 14 residues in the CDR3. CDR1 is SGHRS, CDR2 YFSETQ, per germline. Trimming took 4 bases from V and 8 from J, leaving 16 bases between them. The CDR3 sequence: CASSAGQIRDIQYF. Here the CDR3 DNA reads TGCGCCAGCAGCGCGGGACAGATACGGGACATTCAGTACTTC.